This is a list of T cell receptor beta chains from one sample in a study of human T cells and chemical hapten exposure. TCRdb redid the calling of the RACE reads with MiXCR, one entry per CDR3 protein. The sample has some 87,000 distinct CDR3 sequences, 10% seen once. Sequences were derived from whole blood, sampled in connection with sensitization to the hapten diphenylcyclopropenone (DPC). The origin of the receptors is a woman in her fifties or sixties with alopecia areata. Some clones in this sample may be carry-over from other donors' samples. Both conserved end residues are part of each CDR3. A D gene is named only where the DNA matches it firmly. Rows may omit the clone size; those that give it use once, few, many or a size class.

-	few	TRBJ1-5	TRBV7-9	TGTGCCAGCAGCCCAGGGAACCAGCCCCAGCATTTT	CASSPGNQPQHF
TRBD1	-	TRBJ2-7	TRBV29-1	TGCAGCGTTGCGGGACAGGGGAAGCAGTACTTC	CSVAGQGKQYF
TRBD2	-	TRBJ2-7	TRBV6-5	TGTGCCAGCAGCTACGGGACTAGCGGGAGCTACGAGCAGTACTTC	CASSYGTSGSYEQYF
-	few	TRBJ2-3	TRBV5-4	TGTGCCAGCAGCTCGGGACTTGCCGCAGATACGCAGTATTTT	CASSSGLAADTQYF
-	once	TRBJ2-3	TRBV18	TGTGTCAGCTCACCTGGACTCCGCACAGATACGCAGTATTTT	CVSSPGLRTDTQYF
TRBD2	-	TRBJ2-3	TRBV28	TGTGCCAGCAGTCTCGGGGGAGGGCCTATAGATACGCAGTATTTT	CASSLGGGPIDTQYF
-	-	TRBJ1-1	TRBV5-4	TGTGCCAGCAGCTTAAAATTAGGGGGTGAAGCTTTCTTT	CASSLKLGGEAFF
-	-	TRBJ1-1	TRBV7-2	TGTGCCAGCAGCTCGAGGGGGTCTTGGAGCACTGAAGCTTTCTTT	CASSSRGSWSTEAFF
-	few	TRBJ2-7	TRBV6-1	TGTGCCAGCAGTGAAGCGCGGAGCTATAGCTCCTACGAGCAGTACTTC	CASSEARSYSSYEQYF
-	-	TRBJ2-4	TRBV29-1	TGCAGCGTCCTCGACATAGCCAAAAACATTCAGTACTTC	CSVLDIAKNIQYF
-	-	TRBJ1-4	TRBV21-1	TGTGCCAGCAGCCCCGGGTCTTTTAATGAAAAACTGTTTTTT	CASSPGSFNEKLFF
TRBD1	-	TRBJ2-7	TRBV4-1	TGCGCCAGCAGCCAAGAAACCAGTGGGACAGCCTACGAGCAGTACTTC	CASSQETSGTAYEQYF